Below are 23 T cell receptor beta chains sequenced from a single sample in a study of CD4 and CD8 cells across lung adenocarcinoma regions. TCRdb re-called the PCR reads with MiXCR, one entry per CDR3 protein. The table shows 2,000 to 2,500 distinct CDR3 sequences, with around 50% occurring only once. Sequenced material: CD4+ T cells from the center of a lung tumor. The source is a female donor with lung adenocarcinoma. The CD4 and CD8 labels of this study may be unreliable.

Concerning this clonotype: At one boundary the junction diverges from the germline segment, which might be a read error. This sequence joins TRBV6-1 and TRBJ2-3, with D perhaps TRBD2 (5 bases). Germline CDR1 is MNHNS and CDR2 is SASEGT. The CDR3 is 14 residues long. CDR3 sequence (DNA): TGTGCCAGTTCGAGGGTCGATGACACAGAGACGCAGTATTTC. This codes for CASSRVDDTETQYF.

This clonotype was detected a few times. The V gene is TRBV27, the J gene TRBJ2-5; 13 bases map to TRBD2. The closer fit of TRBJ2-7 to the DNA end suggests the J call may be wrong. CDR1 and CDR2 (germline): MNHEY, SMNVEV (reference sequence). This CDR3 spans 20 amino acids. CDR3 loop: CASSLWFQATSGRAGYEQYF. CDR3 nucleotides: TGTGCCAGCAGTTTATGGTTCCAGGCTACTAGCGGGAGGGCCGGCTACGAGCAGTACTTC.

This clonotype was seen a few times. V and J are TRBV4-1 and TRBJ2-2; D gene ambiguous. V shed 2 bases and J shed 6 bases, with 19 bases lying between them. Germline V gene lookup returns CDR1 MGHRA and CDR2 YSYEKL. The CDR3 is 17 amino acids. This CDR3 is CASSQPLSVDRSGELFF. The CDR3 DNA reads as TGCGCCAGCAGCCAACCTCTATCAGTGGATCGCTCCGGGGAGCTGTTTTTT.

This chain links TRBV6-4 with TRBJ2-3; D is perhaps TRBD1 (6 bases). Germline V gene sequence: CDR1 MRHNA, CDR2 SNTAGT. The CDR3 has 12 residues. The germline V and J ends were trimmed by 6 bases and 5 bases, with 9 bases remaining between them. CDR3 in amino acids: CASRGAGDTQYF. The CDR3 DNA sequence: TGTGCCAGCAGGGGGGCCGGAGATACGCAGTATTTT.

This chain joins TRBV12-3 or TRBV12-4 and TRBJ2-1, with D hard to call. The CDR3 extends over 11 amino acids. V was shortened by 5 bases and J by 6 bases, with 5 bases between the two germline ends. CDR3 in amino acids: CASSDFNEQFF. The CDR3 nucleotides are TGTGCCAGCAGTGACTTCAATGAGCAGTTCTTC.

Note on this clonotype: The germline gene is not matched at one end of the junction; a read error may be the cause. The chain couples TRBV10-1 to TRBJ2-3, with 10 bases that match TRBD1. The V gene's germline CDR1 is WNHNN and CDR2 SYGVQD (reference sequence). The CDR3 covers 15 residues. In DNA, the CDR3 is TGCGCCAGGAGTGTCGGGGACAGGGGACCAGATACGCAGTATTTT. This sequence encodes CARSVGDRGPDTQYF.

By sample fraction, this clonotype is medium-sized. V and J are TRBV6-5 and TRBJ2-1; 9 bases map to TRBD1. The last part of the DNA fits TRBJ2-5 better; the J call may be wrong. The CDR3 loop spans 14 amino acids. In germline, CDR1 is MNHEY, CDR2 SVGAGI. The CDR3 DNA follows: TGTGCCAGCAGTTCCGGGACAGGGCAAGAGACCCAGTACTTC. Its protein is CASSSGTGQETQYF.

This clonotype is deemed medium-sized (0.01 to 0.1%). The chain is built from TRBV6-1 and TRBJ1-5; D unclear. V was trimmed by 8 bases and J by 4 bases, leaving 9 bases between them. The V gene's germline CDR1 is MNHNS and CDR2 SASEGT. The CDR3 sequence is 12 residues long. The CDR3 region is CASGVGNQPQHF. CDR3 coding DNA: TGTGCCAGCGGCGTAGGTAATCAGCCCCAGCATTTT.

The chain employs TRBV6-5 and TRBJ2-1; no reliable D call. CDR1 and CDR2 (germline): MNHEY, SVGAGI. The CDR3 sequence is 12 residues long. Trimming removed 3 bases at V and 3 bases at J, with 3 bases between. The CDR3 sequence: CASSYNYNEQFF. The CDR3 DNA reads as TGTGCCAGCAGTTATAACTACAATGAGCAGTTCTTC.

V usage is TRBV10-2 and J usage is TRBJ2-4; TRBD2 is a possible D gene (5 bases). Per the germline V gene, CDR1 is WSHSY and CDR2 is SAAADI. The CDR3 runs 16 residues. Trimming pared 3 bases from V and 12 bases from J, leaving 24 bases between. CDR3 in amino acids: CASSDRRLRATDTQYF. The CDR3 DNA is TGCGCCAGCAGTGACAGGAGGCTGCGAGCCACAGACACTCAGTACTTC.

Sample share makes this clonotype medium-sized. The chain combines TRBV6-1 with TRBJ1-2; the D is unclear. This CDR3 has 13 residues. Looked up from germline, CDR1 is MNHNS and CDR2 is SASEGT. Trimming left V 2 bases short and J 10 bases short, with 14 bases between. The CDR3 spells CASSELWGFAYTF. The CDR3 DNA is TGTGCCAGCAGTGAACTTTGGGGTTTCGCCTACACCTTC.

By share, this clonotype counts as large. The rearrangement uses TRBV6-5 and TRBJ1-6, with a tentative D call TRBD1 (5 bases). Trimming removed 1 base from V and 5 bases from J, with 15 bases in between. Looked up from germline, CDR1 is MNHEY and CDR2 is SVGAGI. The CDR3 spans 17 residues. DNA for the CDR3: TGTGCCAGCAGTTACTTGACAGCTATTGGGGATAATTCACCCCTCCACTTT. Its translation is CASSYLTAIGDNSPLHF.

The CDR3 DNA is TGCGCCACCATGCCCCGGCTAGCGGGTCCTACCGGGGAGCTGTTTTTT. Amino acid sequence: CATMPRLAGPTGELFF. The chain employs TRBV10-1 and TRBJ2-2; 8 bases are shared with TRBD2. Germline CDR1 WNHNN, CDR2 SYGVQD (reference sequence). V was clipped by 10 bases and J by 5 bases; unmatched bases: 15. This CDR3 has 16 residues.

This clonotype is labeled as large. The chain combines TRBV6-1 with TRBJ2-1; TRBD2 aligns across 12 bases. The CDR3 is 14 residues long. The J segment lost 5 bases and the V segment lost 7 bases, leaving 3 bases of the junction unmatched. Per the germline V gene, CDR1 is MNHNS and CDR2 is SASEGT. The CDR3 region is CASMRTSGDNEQFF. DNA of the CDR3: TGTGCCAGCATGAGGACTAGCGGGGACAATGAGCAGTTCTTC.

The chain uses TRBV6-1 and TRBJ2-2; weak D call: TRBD2 (5 bases). The germline V and J ends were trimmed by 2 bases and 6 bases, with 13 bases remaining between them. There are 15 residues in the CDR3. Germline V CDR1 and CDR2: MNHNS, SASEGT. The CDR3 sequence: CASSELAGWAGELFF. CDR3 DNA: TGTGCCAGCAGTGAATTGGCGGGTTGGGCCGGGGAGCTGTTTTTT.

This clonotype was seen a handful of times. This sequence joins TRBV14 and TRBJ2-1, with 8 positions matching TRBD2. The CDR3 runs to 16 residues. Germline V gives CDR1 SGHDN, CDR2 FVKESK. The junction had 3 bases not matched to a gene; V was cut back by 0 bases and J by 2 bases. CDR3 nucleotides: TGTGCCAGCAGCCAAGATTGGCGGGGGGCCTACAATGAGCAGTTCTTC. Translating gives CASSQDWRGAYNEQFF. Full variable domain (remainder filled in from reference TRBV14 and TRBJ2-1): EAGVTQFPSHSVIEKGQTVTLRCDPISGHDNLYWYRRVMGKEIKFLLHFVKESKQDESGMPNNRFLAERTGGTYSTLKVQPAELEDSGVYFCASSQDWRGAYNEQFFGPGTRLTVL.

The rearrangement uses TRBV6-5 and TRBJ2-2; D not resolved. Per the germline V gene, CDR1 is MNHEY and CDR2 is SVGAGI. CDR3 size: 15 residues. Trimming shortened V by 8 bases and J by 1 base, and 14 bases separated the two germline ends. In DNA form, the CDR3 reads TGTGCCAGCGAGAATTACCTCGAGAACACCGGGGAGCTGTTTTTT. It is translated as CASENYLENTGELFF.

CDR3 sequence: CASSPGYPLYGYTF. The DNA for the CDR3 is TGTGCCAGCAGCCCCGGATACCCCCTCTATGGCTACACCTTC. The chain couples TRBV27 to TRBJ1-2; D unresolved. Trimming cost V 6 bases and J 4 bases, with 15 bases left between them. CDR1 is MNHEY and CDR2 is SMNVEV in the germline V gene (reference sequence). The CDR3 extends over 14 amino acids.

In its sample, this clonotype is medium-sized. V and J are TRBV6-1 and TRBJ2-5; D might be TRBD1 (5 bases). From germline, CDR1 is MNHNS and CDR2 SASEGT. With 5 bases removed from V and 5 bases from J, the gap between germline ends came to 12 bases. CDR3 length: 13 amino acids. CDR3 DNA: TGTGCCAGCAGTAGGGGCGTGGGGGAGACCCAGTACTTC. This translates into CASSRGVGETQYF.

By sample fraction, this clonotype is large. The chain carries TRBV10-3 and TRBJ2-2; D is tentatively TRBD1 or TRBD2 (5 bases each). CDR3 length: 13 amino acids. Trimming stripped 9 bases from V and 6 bases from J, with 14 bases between. Germline-derived CDR1 and CDR2 are ENHRY and SYGVKD. For the CDR3, the DNA is TGTGCCATTCTCGGGGCACCATCCGGGGAGCTGTTTTTT. As protein: CAILGAPSGELFF.

The rearrangement links TRBV6-2 or TRBV6-3 to TRBJ2-5, with D perhaps matching TRBD2 (6 bases). The last part of the DNA fits TRBJ2-7 better; the J call may be wrong. The CDR3 sequence is 17 residues long. Germline CDR1 is MNHEY and CDR2 is SVGEGT. In nucleotides, the CDR3 is TGTGCCAGCAGCTACCCTCTCGGCGGGAAGCCCTCCTACGAGCAGTACTTC. Its protein product is CASSYPLGGKPSYEQYF.

This CDR3 reads CAWSRLAHWEPGELFF. DNA for the CDR3: TGTGCCTGGAGTCGTCTAGCTCACTGGGAACCCGGGGAGCTGTTTTTT. The chain couples TRBV30 to TRBJ2-2; perhaps TRBD2 as D (5 bases). Germline CDR1 and CDR2: GTSNPN and SVGIG (reference sequence). The CDR3 has 16 amino acids. Between the trimmed V and J ends, which lost 2 bases and 6 bases, there was a span of 19 bases.

This clonotype is large. This chain joins TRBV6-1 and TRBJ2-1, with a weak D call TRBD2 (6 bases). The germline V gene has CDR1 MNHNS and CDR2 SASEGT. This CDR3 is built from 15 residues. The V and J ends lost 5 bases and 4 bases respectively, with 15 bases between them. CDR3 nucleotides: TGTGCCAGCAGTCCCCGGGACTTGGGGTACAATGAGCAGTTCTTC. It specifies CASSPRDLGYNEQFF.